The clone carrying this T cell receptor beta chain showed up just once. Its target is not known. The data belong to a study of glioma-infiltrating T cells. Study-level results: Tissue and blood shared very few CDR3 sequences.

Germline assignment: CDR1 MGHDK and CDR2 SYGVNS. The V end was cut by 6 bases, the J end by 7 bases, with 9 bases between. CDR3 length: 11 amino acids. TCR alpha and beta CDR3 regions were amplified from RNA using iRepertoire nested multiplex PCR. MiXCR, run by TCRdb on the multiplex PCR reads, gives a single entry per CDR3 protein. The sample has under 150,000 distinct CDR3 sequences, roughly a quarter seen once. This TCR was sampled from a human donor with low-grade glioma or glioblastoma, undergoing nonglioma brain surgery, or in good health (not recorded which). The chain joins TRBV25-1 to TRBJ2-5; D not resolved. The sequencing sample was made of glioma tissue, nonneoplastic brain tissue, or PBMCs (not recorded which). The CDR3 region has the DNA TGTGCCAGCAGGGGGATGGTGACCCAGTACTTC. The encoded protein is CASRGMVTQYF. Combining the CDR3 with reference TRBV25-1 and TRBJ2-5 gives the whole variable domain EADIYQTPRYLVIGTGKKITLECSQTMGHDKMYWYQQDPGMELHLIHYSYGVNSTEKGDLSSESTVSRIRTEHFPLTLESARPSHTSQYLCASRGMVTQYFGPGTRLLVL.